This T cell receptor (beta chain) comes out of a study of T cells in Graves' hyperthyroidism and ophthalmopathy (dated by TCRdb to the late 2010s). With respect to the entire study: Peripheral blood samples were taken at the time of initial diagnosis, prior to any treatment. To identify TCR V-J signatures that set the groups apart, the researchers used a discovery cohort of roughly 100 patients, made up of 40 to 45 with Graves' ophthalmopathy and about 59 with stable Graves' hyperthyroidism. An independent validation cohort of around 20 hyperthyroidism patients and approximately 17 patients who later progressed to ophthalmopathy tested prospective prediction of ophthalmopathy. For training and testing, the approximately 97 patients in the discovery cohort were randomly divided in a 7:3 ratio. In addition, the study compared T-cell repertoires in thyroid tissue and in blood from a handful of Graves' hyperthyroidism patients. After sampling, hyperthyroidism patients received methimazole starting at 30 mg daily, and ophthalmopathy patients received high-dose intravenous methylprednisolone. The paper describes TCR Vbeta CDR3 sequencing of more than 120 peripheral blood samples, made up of under 50 ophthalmopathy patients, around 73 hyperthyroidism patients and approximately 17 progressor patients. General conclusions and limits of the study: In cross-validation, a model built on a 13 V-J signature told ophthalmopathy apart from stable hyperthyroidism with over 85% sensitivity and about 81% specificity, and in testing the same model reached 80%/75%. Sample size was not statistically predetermined, and blinding of investigators to group allocation was not performed. In validation, the model predicted progression to ophthalmopathy a median of roughly 6.5 months before onset, with roughly 71% sensitivity and almost 75% specificity. Most expanded thyroid clonotypes (frequency above 0.001) were also detected in blood, a finding suggesting that blood repertoires may reflect thyroid immune responses.

Trimming costs V 4 bases and J 1 base, and their ends lie 16 bases apart. CDR1 and CDR2, looked up from the germline V gene, are MGHRA and YSYEKL. The CDR3, from cysteine to phenylalanine, totals 16 residues. Only the CDR3 part of the read is kept: 48 bases, read in frame from the first base. Amplification of TCR beta CDR3 regions was carried out from RNA transcripts. For the first round of RT-PCR on the TCR CDR3, the HTBI primer set was used together with the Qiagen OneStep RT-PCR kit. A second multiplex PCR round built the libraries, followed by size selection and purification. Paired-end sequencing of the libraries was performed with 100 bp reads on an Illumina HiSeq2000. The authors processed their data as follows. SOAPnuke was used to process the raw data, throwing out any read that contained adapters or uncalled bases, had a mean Phred below 15, or lacked an exact constant-primer or identifier match. COPE v1.2.5 was used to merge high-quality paired reads, and clonotypes were defined as unique nucleotide sequences. Clonotypes were aligned to IMGT TRBV, TRBD and TRBJ reference segments using MiTCR v1.1. Analysis was restricted to V-J combinations with a frequency above 0.0001, which covered about 99% of repertoires. A TCS score was defined as the ratio between F50 (clonal expansion) and ExV (chaos), using BLOSUM62-based TCRdist between CDR3 peptides within each V-J. Welch's t-statistics and random forest reduced 500 to 650 V-J features to 10 to 15, which were used in a naive Bayes classifier (R e1071). In-frame beta chains were kept once TCRdb had trimmed the public reads at Q25 with fastp and called clones with MiXCR. Identical CDR3 proteins give one entry, which carries the most common genes and DNA. The V and J calls here are based on TCRdb, not the publication. The sample table shows approximately 380,000 distinct CDR3 sequences, and over 12% are seen once. The biggest ten clones account for around 30% of the sample.

Moderately to severely active disease, a Clinical Activity Score of at least 3, a NOSPECS grade of at least 4, and a duration under 3 months were present in ophthalmopathy patients. Patients with uncontrolled infections, other autoimmune diseases, pregnancy or lactation were excluded. Diagnoses were based on clinical symptoms, serum thyroxine and TRAb, thyroid ultrasound and orbital computed tomography. PBMCs were isolated from around 10 ml of fresh peripheral blood by Ficoll-Paque density gradient centrifugation. Total RNA was extracted with Trizol reagent, and quality was checked on an Agilent 2100 Bioanalyzer. This clonotype was observed at least ten times. Its antigen is currently not known. Per-base quality was not reported, and no clone a single base away is much larger than it.

This sequence was found in a man between 50 and 59 years old with Graves' ophthalmopathy. The chain is assembled from TRBV4-1 and TRBJ2-5; the D gene cannot be resolved reliably. Sequenced sample: blood. For the CDR3, the sequence is CASSPPMSGLQETQYF. The nucleotide sequence reads TGCGCCAGCAGCCCACCGATGTCGGGCCTCCAAGAGACCCAGTACTTC.